This TCR beta chain was found in a study of blood T cell repertoires in COVID-19. Background on the study: Acute and convalescent COVID-19 samples came from the United States, Italy and Spain. Sources were T cells, B-cell-depleted T cells, or PBMCs; the material itself was cDNA or gDNA.

Germline CDR1 and CDR2: LGHDT and YNNKEL (reference sequence). CDR3 length equals 15 residues. The germline V and J ends were trimmed by 0 bases and 11 bases, with 17 bases remaining between them. As processed by the authors: Nucleated cell counts were estimated from reference gene primer amplification. Produced via immunoSEQ multiplex PCR; TCRdb's table is partial and in-frame only. From that table come the V and J calls and clone size; the DNA was used to work out D and trimming. The sample yields about 44,000 clones, 80% to 90% seen once. Material: peripheral blood. The receptor comes from a human donor in a cohort sampled during active COVID-19. The chain has TRBV3-1 (or the pseudogene TRBV3-2) and TRBJ1-5; D unresolved. This chain's CDR3 is CASSQDLGSAGTQHF. The CDR3, as DNA: TGTGCCAGCAGCCAAGATCTTGGATCGGCGGGGACCCAGCATTTT.